Each of the 4 T cell receptor beta chains below was sequenced from the same sample in a study of T cells after posttransplantation cyclophosphamide. The data were produced by immunoSEQ multiplex PCR, yet TCRdb's version contains in-frame clones alone and is incomplete. Of 16,000 or so clones detected, roughly 92% appear once; the ten largest clones hold about 0.55%. Cyclophosphamide on days +3 and +4 followed busulfan-fludarabine conditioning and a marrow graft. Source: CD4+ T cells sorted from blood, taken after allogeneic stem cell transplant with posttransplant cyclophosphamide. Source of these receptors: a male patient aged 55 to 69 who received an allogeneic stem cell transplant from a related donor and was CMV-positive. A share of the T cells may be of graft donor origin.

V usage is TRBV6-5 and J usage is TRBJ2-3; the D gene is possibly TRBD2 (5 bases). Trimming stripped 5 bases from V and 0 bases from J, with 12 bases between. The CDR3 has 15 amino acids. Germline V gene data show CDR1 as MNHEY and CDR2 as SVGAGI. The CDR3 here is CASSKDFASTDTQYF. CDR3 bases: TGTGCCAGCAGTAAGGACTTCGCTAGCACAGATACGCAGTATTTT.

The table lists this clone with a count of one. The chain recombines TRBV5-1 with TRBJ1-1; weak D call: TRBD1 (5 bases). This CDR3 is 15 amino acids long. V was shortened by 6 bases and J by 4 bases, with 19 bases between the two germline ends. Germline V CDR1 and CDR2: SGHRS, YFSETQ. CDR3 loop: CASNSKEGIGTEAFF. DNA of the CDR3: TGCGCCAGCAATTCGAAGGAGGGGATTGGCACTGAAGCTTTCTTT.

The chain is built from TRBV14 and TRBJ2-3, with TRBD2 matching over 11 bases. The germline V gene encodes CDR1 SGHDN and CDR2 FVKESK. The CDR3 contains 18 residues. The ends lost 5 bases at V and 0 bases at J; junction bases unmatched: 10. The CDR3 spells CASSATSGGAPSTDTQYF. CDR3 sequence (DNA): TGTGCCAGCAGCGCTACTAGCGGGGGCGCCCCTAGCACAGATACGCAGTATTTT.

This rearrangement joins TRBV29-1 to TRBJ2-4, with a weak D call TRBD1 (6 bases). Trimming removed 5 bases at V and 6 bases at J, with 8 bases between. This CDR3 contains 11 residues. Germline V lookup: CDR1 SQVTM, CDR2 ANQGSEA. CDR3 region: CSVLDRNIQYF. In DNA, the CDR3 is TGCAGCGTTTTGGACAGAAACATTCAGTACTTC. The variable domain in full, with the rest retrieved from reference TRBV29-1 and TRBJ2-4, is SAVISQKPSRDICQRGTSLTIQCQVDSQVTMMFWYRQQPGQSLTLIATANQGSEATYESGFVIDKFPISRPNLTFSTLTVSNMSPEDSSIYLCSVLDRNIQYFGAGTRLSVL.